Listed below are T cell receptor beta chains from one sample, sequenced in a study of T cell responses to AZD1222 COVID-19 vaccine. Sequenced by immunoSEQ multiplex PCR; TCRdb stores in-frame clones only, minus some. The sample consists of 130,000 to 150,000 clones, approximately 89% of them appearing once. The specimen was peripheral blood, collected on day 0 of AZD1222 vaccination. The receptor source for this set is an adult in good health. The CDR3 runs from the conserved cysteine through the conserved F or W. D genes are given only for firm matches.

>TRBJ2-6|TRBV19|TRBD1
TGTGCCGGGGGGACAGGGAGCTCTGGGGCCAACGTCCTGACTTTC
CAGGTGSSGANVLTF
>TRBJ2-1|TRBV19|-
TGTGCCAGTAGTATCGCAATATACAATGAGCAGTTCTTC
CASSIAIYNEQFF
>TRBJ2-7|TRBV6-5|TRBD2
TGTGCCAGCAGGCTAGCGGCCGAGCAGTACTTC
CASRLAAEQYF
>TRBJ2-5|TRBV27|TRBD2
TGTGCCAGCAGTTTATCTAAGCGGGAGGGCCTTGAAGAGACCCAGTACTTC
CASSLSKREGLEETQYF
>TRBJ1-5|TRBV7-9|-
TGTGCCTCCACGGCGGGGGGAACGGATCAGCCCCAGCATTTT
CASTAGGTDQPQHF
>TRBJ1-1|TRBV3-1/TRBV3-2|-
TGTGCCAGCAGCCACGGGTCTGAAGCTTTCTTT
CASSHGSEAFF
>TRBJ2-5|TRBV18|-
TGTGCCAGCTCACCAACCGGGGGCGTACAAGAGACCCAGTACTTC
CASSPTGGVQETQYF
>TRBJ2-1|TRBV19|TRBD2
TGTGCCAGTAGAGCCCCGGGACTAGCGGGGGATGAGCAGTTCTTC
CASRAPGLAGDEQFF
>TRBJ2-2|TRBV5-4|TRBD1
TGTGCCAGCAGCCGCGGACAGGGGGACACCGGGGAGCTGTTTTTT
CASSRGQGDTGELFF
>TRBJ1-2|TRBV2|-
TGTGCCAGCAGCCCCCAGGCCCGGGTCTATGGCTACACCTTC
CASSPQARVYGYTF
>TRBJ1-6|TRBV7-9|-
TGTGCCAGCAGCTTAGCGGAGGGATTAGGTTCACCCCTCCACTTT
CASSLAEGLGSPLHF
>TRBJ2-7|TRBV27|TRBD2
TGTGCCAGCAGTTTACACGGGACTAGCGGGAGGAGCGAGCAGTACTTC
CASSLHGTSGRSEQYF